The rows below give T cell receptor beta chains drawn from one sample of a study of blood T cells in healthy people across ages. Each CDR3 protein gets one entry after TCRdb re-called the 5' RACE reads with MiXCR. Of about 1.5 million distinct CDR3 sequences listed, around 40% were seen once; the top ten hold less than 5%. Sequencing input: blood. The receptors stem from a young woman in good health. The CDR3 runs from the conserved cysteine through the conserved F or W. A D gene is named only where the DNA matches it firmly. Rows may omit the clone size; those that give it use once, few, many or a size class.

- | TRBD2 | TRBJ2-2 | TRBV20-1 | TGCAGTGCTCCCCGGGGGGGCCACACCGGGGAGCTGTTTTTT | CSAPRGGHTGELFF
- | TRBD1 | TRBJ2-7 | TRBV20-1 | TGCAGTGCTACGCAGCGGGACAGGGACGAGCAGTACTTC | CSATQRDRDEQYF
- | TRBD1 | TRBJ1-1 | TRBV4-1 | TGCGCCAGCAGCCAGAGGGACAGGGAGAACACTGAAGCTTTCTTT | CASSQRDRENTEAFF
few | TRBD2 | TRBJ2-3 | TRBV7-9 | TGTGCCAGCAGCTTATTGTACGAGTTAGCGGGGGAACATGCGACGCAGTATTTT | CASSLLYELAGEHATQYF
- | - | TRBJ2-1 | TRBV11-2 | TGTGCCAGCAGCTTAGATAGGTCGAGCGGGCTCTACAATGAGCAGTTCTTC | CASSLDRSSGLYNEQFF
many | TRBD1 | TRBJ1-4 | TRBV2 | TGTGCCAGCAGTGAAGCTGGGACAGGAAATGAAAAACTGTTTTTT | CASSEAGTGNEKLFF
- | TRBD2 | TRBJ2-7 | TRBV11-2 | TGTGCCACCAACGCTGGGACTAGCAACGAGCAGTACTTC | CATNAGTSNEQYF
- | - | TRBJ2-1 | TRBV7-9 | TGTGCCAGCAGCTTAGCGGGAGGCGCGGGGAAGAAGTTCTTC | CASSLAGGAGKKFF
- | - | TRBJ1-5 | TRBV4-1 | TGCGCCAGCAGCCGACAAGACGCGGGACTTAGCAATCAGCCCCAGCATTTT | CASSRQDAGLSNQPQHF
few | TRBD1 | TRBJ1-4 | TRBV10-3 | TGTGCCATCAGTGAGTTCGGGACAGACGAAAAACTGTTTTTT | CAISEFGTDEKLFF
few | TRBD2 | TRBJ2-7 | TRBV20-1 | TGCAGTGCCGCCCGGACTAGCGGGCCCTACGAGCAGTACTTC | CSAARTSGPYEQYF
- | - | TRBJ2-7 | TRBV30 | TGTACCTGGATAACAGGAGAGCAGTACTTC | CTWITGEQYF
- | TRBD1 | TRBJ1-1 | TRBV5-1 | TGCGCCAGCAGCTTGGAGAGGGACAGGGACACTGAAGCTTTCTTT | CASSLERDRDTEAFF
- | - | TRBJ1-1 | TRBV7-9 | TGTGCCAGCAGCTTACGGCGGGTTGTAGGGACTGAAGCTTTCTTT | CASSLRRVVGTEAFF
few | - | TRBJ2-7 | TRBV5-1 | TGCGCCAGCAGCTTGGCGACAGTCCTACGAGACGAGCAGTACTTC | CASSLATVLRDEQYF
- | - | TRBJ1-2 | TRBV6-6 | TGTGCCAGCAGTTACTCGAATCGGGGGAGAAACTGTGGCTACACCTTC | CASSYSNRGRNCGYTF
- | - | TRBJ2-1 | TRBV7-2 | TGTGCCAGCGCCCTTGGTGTAGGGCCCTACAATGAGCAGTTCTTC | CASALGVGPYNEQFF
- | TRBD1 | TRBJ2-3 | TRBV25-1 | TGTGCCAGCAGTGAATGGGTCGGTACACAGGGGGCCCTCACAGATACGCAGTATTTT | CASSEWVGTQGALTDTQYF
once | - | TRBJ2-1 | TRBV7-9 | TGTGCCAGCAGCTTGGCCTCCGCTGAGCAGTTCTTC | CASSLASAEQFF
- | - | TRBJ1-6 | TRBV10-3 | TGTGCCATCAGTGATAAAAGGGTTTCGTTCGATTCACACCTCCACTTT | CAISDKRVSFDSHLHF
- | - | TRBJ1-1 | TRBV5-1 | TGCGCCAGCAGCTCCCCCAAGGGGATGAACACTGAAGCTTTCTTT | CASSSPKGMNTEAFF
few | TRBD1 | TRBJ1-5 | TRBV5-1 | TGCGCCAGCAGCGTAGGGACAGTCGGCAATCAGCCCCAGCATTTT | CASSVGTVGNQPQHF
- | - | TRBJ2-3 | TRBV9 | TGTGCCAGCAGCGTAGTGTGGTCAGATACGCAGTATTTT | CASSVVWSDTQYF
- | - | TRBJ2-7 | TRBV27 | TGTGCCAGCAGTTGGGGTAGAACCTACGAGCAGTACTTC | CASSWGRTYEQYF
few | TRBD2 | TRBJ2-1 | TRBV11-2 | TGTGCCAGCAGCTCCCTGCTAGCGGACAATGAGCAGTTCTTC | CASSSLLADNEQFF
few | TRBD2 | TRBJ2-1 | TRBV6-2/TRBV6-3 | TGTGCCAGCACCTTCCCGGGACTAGCGGGATACGGTAATGAGCAGTTCTTC | CASTFPGLAGYGNEQFF
once | - | TRBJ1-6 | TRBV4-3 | TGCGCCAGCAGCCAAGATACGGGGGCATCGGGATCACCCCTCCACTTT | CASSQDTGASGSPLHF
few | TRBD2 | TRBJ2-3 | TRBV20-1 | TGCAGTGCTAGATGGCGGGGGGCAGATACGCAGTATTTT | CSARWRGADTQYF
many | - | TRBJ2-7 | TRBV7-2 | TGTGCCAGCAGCTTATCGGGGCCTCTCTGGGAGCAGTACTTC | CASSLSGPLWEQYF
- | TRBD2 | TRBJ2-3 | TRBV4-3 | TGCGCCAGCAGCCGCCGACTAGCGGGGCTTAGCACAGATACGCAGTATTTT | CASSRRLAGLSTDTQYF
- | TRBD1 | TRBJ2-7 | TRBV7-9 | TGTGCCAGCAGCTTATATTTGGGGACAGGGGCCAACGAGCAGTACTTC | CASSLYLGTGANEQYF
- | - | TRBJ2-7 | TRBV7-9 | TGTGCCAGCAGCCCCCCTATATTGGACTACGAGCAGTACTTC | CASSPPILDYEQYF
- | - | TRBJ1-5 | TRBV27 | TGTGCCAGCAGTTTCGGAGGGGGTAGCAATCAGCCCCAGCATTTT | CASSFGGGSNQPQHF
- | - | TRBJ1-1 | TRBV2 | TGTGCCAGCGAGCTGGCGGCGAACACTGAAGCTTTCTTT | CASELAANTEAFF
few | - | TRBJ2-7 | TRBV20-1 | TGCAGTGCTAGCCTCTCCTACAATGAGCAGTACTTC | CSASLSYNEQYF
many | - | TRBJ1-3 | TRBV12-3/TRBV12-4 | TGTGCCAGCAGTTTGGGGAGATTCTTTTATTTCTCTGGAAACACCATATATTTT | CASSLGRFFYFSGNTIYF
- | - | TRBJ2-7 | TRBV14 | TGTGCCAGCAGCCAAGTAGCGGCCTCCTACAATGAGCAGTACTTC | CASSQVAASYNEQYF
few | - | TRBJ2-1 | TRBV7-6 | TGTGCCAGCAGCTTAGCCCGTAGGGAGCATGAGCAGTTCTTC | CASSLARREHEQFF
- | - | TRBJ2-7 | TRBV21-1 | TGTGCCAGCAACAAAAGGGCCCGAACCTACGAGCAGTACTTC | CASNKRARTYEQYF
few | - | TRBJ2-5 | TRBV20-1 | TGCAGTGCTAGAGGCCCCGTGAAGGTTCAAGAGACCCAGTACTTC | CSARGPVKVQETQYF